The TCR beta chain under discussion was sequenced for a study of response to subunit inactivated influenza vaccine. The V gene lost 0 bases and the J gene lost 4 bases, with 3 bases spanning the gap. The germline CDR1 and CDR2 sequences are ENHRY and SYGVKD. The CDR3 loop spans 12 amino acids. TCRdb re-derived calls from the RT-PCR reads in MiXCR, one entry per CDR3 protein. The sample has 650,000 or so distinct CDR3 sequences, 12% to 15% seen once. This clonotype has more than one count but fewer than ten. Antigen specificity is unknown. Study findings and constraints: Few additional T cells are recruited per seasonal influenza vaccination, authors suggested.

The chain is built from TRBV10-3 and TRBJ1-1; D is unresolved. The receptor comes from a man aged 50 to 60 who received an inactivated influenza vaccine. The input for sequencing was PBMCs from blood, taken 14 to 15 days before vaccination. DNA for the CDR3: TGTGCCATCAGTGAGTCTCTCACTGAAGCTTTCTTT. It encodes CAISESLTEAFF.